One sample yielded the 30 T cell receptor beta chains listed below, sequenced in a study of shared clonotypes between healthy human individuals. Measured with immunoSEQ multiplex PCR; TCRdb has only the in-frame clones, and not every one. The sample has nearly 1,000,000 clones; 70% to 85% are singletons. The sequenced sample consisted of memory CD4+ T cells sorted from blood. Subset indicated: CD45RA-negative fraction. These receptor sequences come from a man younger than 30 in good health.

This chain joins TRBV5-4 and TRBJ1-3; weak D call: TRBD1 (5 bases). CDR1 SGHNT and CDR2 YYREEE come from the germline V gene (reference sequence). Trimming pared 4 bases from V and 0 bases from J, leaving 11 bases between. The CDR3 length is 15 residues. This CDR3 reads CASSPDSPSGNTIYF. The CDR3 DNA is TGTGCCAGCAGCCCCGACAGCCCCTCTGGAAACACCATATATTTT.

The J gene is TRBJ1-2, the V gene TRBV18; no firm D call. Germline assignment: CDR1 KGHSH and CDR2 LQKENI. The CDR3 contains 12 residues. The V end lost 2 bases, the J end lost 5 bases, and 6 bases lay between the germline ends. CDR3 in amino acids: CASSPGGYGYTF. The CDR3 nucleotides are TGTGCCAGCTCACCAGGCGGGTATGGCTACACCTTC.

The rearrangement joins TRBV7-9 to TRBJ1-5; D might be TRBD1 (6 bases). Germline V gene sequence: CDR1 SEHNR, CDR2 FQNEAQ (reference sequence). V was shortened by 1 base and J by 6 bases, with 10 bases between the two germline ends. The CDR3 is 14 residues long. As DNA, the CDR3 is TGTGCCAGCAGCTTAGGAGGGGGTGGTCAGCCCCAGCATTTT. Amino acid sequence: CASSLGGGGQPQHF.

The genes are TRBV29-1 and TRBJ2-1; tentatively, D is TRBD2 (6 bases). CDR3 length: 13 amino acids. With 3 bases removed from V and 12 bases from J, the gap between germline ends came to 18 bases. CDR1 and CDR2 from the germline V gene are SQVTM and ANQGSEA. The CDR3 spells CSVDGGTLYGQFF. CDR3 bases: TGCAGCGTTGATGGCGGGACCCTATATGGGCAGTTCTTC.

This clone was detected once. J is TRBJ1-2 and V is TRBV19; 7 bases match TRBD1. Germline assignment: CDR1 LNHDA and CDR2 SQIVND (reference sequence). J lost 0 bases, V lost 5 bases, and 3 bases had no gene match. The CDR3 is 14 residues long. In nucleotides, the CDR3 is TGTGCCAGTAGTGCACAGGGGCCTAACTATGGCTACACCTTC. Translated: CASSAQGPNYGYTF. The full variable domain, its missing parts supplied by reference TRBV19 and TRBJ1-2, is DGGITQSPKYLFRKEGQNVTLSCEQNLNHDAMYWYRQDPGQGLRLIYYSQIVNDFQKGDIAEGYSVSREKKESFPLTVTSAQKNPTAFYLCASSAQGPNYGYTFGSGTRLTVV.

V gene TRBV2 combines with J gene TRBJ2-7; D is undetermined. V lost 3 bases and J 6 bases, leaving 9 bases between the germline ends. CDR3 length: 12 residues. Germline V lookup: CDR1 SNHLY, CDR2 FYNNEI. Here the CDR3 reads CASSDRTAEQYF. The CDR3 DNA reads as TGTGCCAGCAGTGACAGAACAGCCGAGCAGTACTTC.

The V and J genes are TRBV7-2 and TRBJ1-6; D not resolved. This CDR3 comprises 12 residues. Germline lookup yields CDR1 SGHTA and CDR2 FQGNSA. Deletions cut 6 bases from V and 7 bases from J, with 7 bases between. CDR3 sequence reads: CASSHENSPLHF. CDR3 nucleotide sequence: TGTGCCAGCAGTCATGAAAATTCACCCCTCCACTTT.

The chain uses TRBV6-5 and TRBJ2-7, with a tentative D call TRBD1 (5 bases). Germline-derived CDR1 and CDR2 are MNHEY and SVGAGI. The germline V and J ends were trimmed by 0 bases and 0 bases, with 9 bases remaining between them. This CDR3 is built from 15 residues. CDR3 loop: CASSYSTQGSYEQYF. CDR3 sequence (DNA): TGTGCCAGCAGTTACTCGACCCAGGGCTCCTACGAGCAGTACTTC.

The V and J genes are TRBV9 and TRBJ1-5, with a tentative D call TRBD1 (5 bases). V lost 7 bases to trimming and J lost 7 bases, with 15 bases between them. This CDR3 is built from 13 residues. Germline assignment: CDR1 SGDLS and CDR2 YYNGEE. The CDR3 spells CASGGDTGQPQHF. The CDR3 coding sequence is TGTGCCAGCGGGGGGGATACCGGACAGCCCCAGCATTTT.

The chain recombines TRBV5-1 with TRBJ2-2; TRBD1 matches at 10 bases. The V and J ends lost 0 bases and 5 bases, in that order; junction bases with no gene match: 7. The CDR3 spans 17 residues. Germline V CDR1 and CDR2: SGHRS, YFSETQ. Here the CDR3 DNA reads TGCGCCAGCAGCTTGGTCTCAGCGGGACAGGGGACCGGGGAGCTGTTTTTT. Translation: CASSLVSAGQGTGELFF.

CDR3 sequence reads: CASSRDSDNSPLHF. The CDR3 DNA is TGTGCCAGCAGTAGGGACAGCGATAATTCACCCCTCCACTTT. This chain links TRBV5-5 with TRBJ1-6, with 7 positions matching TRBD1. Germline V lookup: CDR1 SGHKS, CDR2 YYEKEE (reference sequence). V shed 5 bases and J 5 bases; nucleotides not matched to a gene: 4. CDR3 length equals 14 residues.

V and J are TRBV29-1 and TRBJ2-2; 9 positions match TRBD2. The CDR3 loop spans 14 amino acids. Unmatched junction bases numbered 5, after V lost 8 bases and J lost 1 base. The germline V gene encodes CDR1 SQVTM and CDR2 ANQGSEA. CDR3 loop: CSCSGSKNTGELFF. The DNA of the CDR3 is TGCAGCTGTAGCGGGAGTAAGAACACCGGGGAGCTGTTTTTT.

Turning to this clone: This sample includes further DNA sequences coding for the same CDR3. This sequence joins TRBV6-5 and TRBJ2-7, with D hard to call. This CDR3 is 13 amino acids long. CDR1 and CDR2 (germline): MNHEY, SVGAGI. The germline V and J ends were trimmed by 4 bases and 2 bases, with 9 bases remaining between them. CDR3 amino acids: CASSSPATYEQYF. CDR3 nucleotides: TGTGCCAGCAGTTCCCCTGCAACCTACGAGCAGTACTTC.

The chain couples TRBV11-2 to TRBJ1-2; D not resolved. The CDR3 loop spans 12 amino acids. V shed 1 base and J shed 8 bases, with 8 bases lying between them. CDR1 SGHAT and CDR2 FQNNGV come from the germline V gene. DNA for the CDR3: TGTGCCAGCAGCTTAGCGGCGAGGGGCTACACCTTC. It codes for CASSLAARGYTF.

To note about this clone: A read error is the likely source, as a far larger clone sits one nucleotide away. The rearrangement uses TRBV6-1 and TRBJ1-1, with 8 bases aligning to TRBD1. Germline-derived CDR1 and CDR2 are MNHNS and SASEGT. The CDR3 covers 15 residues. The CDR3, as DNA: TGTGCCAGCAATATGGGACAGGCCATGAACACTGAAGTTTTCTTT. It translates to CASNMGQAMNTEVFF.

A word on this clone: Its ends do not fully match the called genes, so a read error is possible. V is TRBV7-7 and J is TRBJ2-7; no reliable D call. The germline V gene has CDR1 SSHAT and CDR2 FNYEAQ (reference sequence). The CDR3 totals 18 residues. CDR3: CASSIPSCERRGSYEQYF. The DNA of the CDR3 is TGTGCTAGCAGCATCCCATCCTGTGAGAGGAGAGGCTCCTACGAGCAGTACTTC.

This clone was observed a single time. V usage is TRBV4-1 and J usage is TRBJ1-2; no reliable D call. The length of the CDR3 is 13 residues. The ends were cut back, 1 base at V and 2 bases at J, with 5 bases in the middle. Germline lookup yields CDR1 MGHRA and CDR2 YSYEKL. In nucleotides, the CDR3 is TGCGCCAGCAGCCAAGTGGAGAACTATGGCTACACCTTC. Amino acid sequence: CASSQVENYGYTF.

Written as DNA, the CDR3 is TGTGCCAGTTTGGCTAGCGGGGGGATCACCGGGGAGCTGTTTTTT. This gives the protein CASLASGGITGELFF. V usage is TRBV19 and J usage is TRBJ2-2; TRBD2 aligns across 11 bases. V trimming: 8 bases; J trimming: 4 bases; junction bases outside the gene matches: 6. The CDR3 totals 15 residues. In germline, CDR1 is LNHDA, CDR2 SQIVND (reference sequence).

This chain links TRBV6-5 with TRBJ1-2; no definite D call. The CDR3 consists of 11 residues. V lost 6 bases and J 4 bases, leaving 6 bases between the germline ends. CDR1 is MNHEY, CDR2 SVGAGI, per germline. CDR3 loop: CASSNSYGYTF. Here the CDR3 DNA reads TGTGCCAGCAGCAACAGCTATGGCTACACCTTC.

J is TRBJ2-7 and V is TRBV10-3; the D gene is possibly TRBD1 (6 bases). Germline-derived CDR1 and CDR2 are ENHRY and SYGVKD. V was pared by 3 bases and J by 4 bases, with 13 bases between. CDR3 length: 14 residues. The CDR3 DNA follows: TGTGCCATCAGTGAACCAACCGGGACATACGAGCAGTACTTC. Its translation: CAISEPTGTYEQYF.

The DNA of the CDR3 is TGTGCCAGCAGCCCGTTAGTACGATTAAAGGCTTTCTTT. Translation: CASSPLVRLKAFF. V gene TRBV11-2 combines with J gene TRBJ1-1; unclear D gene. This CDR3 region has 13 residues. The ends were cut back, 5 bases at V and 11 bases at J, with 18 bases in the middle. Germline V gene data show CDR1 as SGHAT and CDR2 as FQNNGV. Full variable domain (rest looked up from reference TRBV11-2 and TRBJ1-1): EAGVAQSPRYKIIEKRQSVAFWCNPISGHATLYWYQQILGQGPKLLIQFQNNGVVDDSQLPKDRFSAERLKGVDSTLKIQPAKLEDSAVYLCASSPLVRLKAFFGQGTRLTVV.

This CDR3 is CASSLGKSWGYEQYF. The CDR3, as DNA: TGTGCCAGCAGCTTAGGGAAATCTTGGGGCTACGAGCAGTACTTC. The V gene is TRBV7-2, the J gene TRBJ2-7, with no clear D. The CDR3 is made up of 15 amino acids. The germline V gene has CDR1 SGHTA and CDR2 FQGNSA. The V gene lost 1 base and the J gene lost 3 bases, with 13 bases spanning the gap.

The chain employs TRBV11-3 and TRBJ2-5; tentatively, D is TRBD1 (7 bases). Germline-derived CDR1 and CDR2 are SGHNT and YENEEA. The length of the CDR3 is 15 residues. Trimming pared 5 bases from V and 4 bases from J, leaving 17 bases between. The CDR3: CASSTRQGGGETQYF. The CDR3 nucleotides are TGTGCCAGCAGCACCCGACAGGGAGGTGGAGAGACCCAGTACTTC.

The chain joins TRBV5-4 to TRBJ2-7; no definite D call. The V and J ends lost 1 base and 0 bases respectively, with 11 bases between them. Germline V gene data show CDR1 as SGHNT and CDR2 as YYREEE (reference sequence). The CDR3 runs to 15 residues. The CDR3 bases are TGTGCCAGCAGCTTGCAGGATAGGAGCTCCTACGAGCAGTACTTC. Translation gives CASSLQDRSSYEQYF.

Concerning this clone: Relative to the germline gene, one junction end is altered; a read error may explain this. The rearrangement uses TRBV5-6 and TRBJ2-7, with 7 bases fitting TRBD1. This CDR3 region has 12 residues. Germline CDR1 SGHDT, CDR2 YYEEEE. The CDR3 DNA reads as TGTGCCAGCAGCTTGACACAGGGGCCCTCGAGCTTC. This codes for CASSLTQGPSSF.

The genes are TRBV7-3 and TRBJ2-4; tentatively, D is TRBD2 (6 bases). The CDR3 is 15 amino acids. Germline loops: CDR1 SGHTA, CDR2 FQGTGA. The V end was cut by 2 bases, the J end by 0 bases, with 8 bases between. Here the CDR3 reads CASSLFGGAKNIQYF. The CDR3 region has the DNA TGTGCCAGCAGCTTATTCGGGGGAGCCAAAAACATTCAGTACTTC.

This clone turned up a few times. The chain has TRBV2 and TRBJ1-4; 7 bases are a match to TRBD1. There are 15 residues in the CDR3. Germline V gene data show CDR1 as SNHLY and CDR2 as FYNNEI. V lost 6 bases to trimming and J lost 2 bases; unmatched junction nucleotides: 6. The CDR3 loop is CASRQGQGTNEKLFF. The CDR3 nucleotides read TGTGCCAGCAGACAGGGGCAGGGGACTAATGAAAAACTGTTTTTT.

This chain connects TRBV27 to TRBJ1-4; D not certain. V dropped 5 bases and J dropped 4 bases, with 14 bases sitting between them. The germline V gene encodes CDR1 MNHEY and CDR2 SMNVEV (reference sequence). This CDR3 region has 15 residues. The CDR3 is CASSEVGQINEKLFF. The CDR3 DNA reads TGTGCCAGCAGTGAAGTAGGGCAGATTAATGAAAAACTGTTTTTT.

Only a few counts were recorded for this clone. The chain combines TRBV27 with TRBJ2-1; 13 bases map to TRBD2. Germline values: CDR1 MNHEY, CDR2 SMNVEV (reference sequence). This CDR3 is 14 amino acids long. V was pared by 6 bases and J by 11 bases, with 7 bases of the junction left unmatched. CDR3 coding DNA: TGTGCCAGCAGGCCCGGACTAGCGGGGGTGAAGCAGTTCTTC. The encoded protein is CASRPGLAGVKQFF.

This sequence joins TRBV2 and TRBJ2-1; D is unresolved. Germline V gene sequence: CDR1 SNHLY, CDR2 FYNNEI. The CDR3 contains 15 residues. Deletions cut 5 bases from V and 6 bases from J, with 17 bases between. The CDR3 coding sequence is TGTGCCAGCAGTCCCACTGCGTCCAGTGTCAATGAGCAGTTCTTC. It specifies CASSPTASSVNEQFF.